This passage covers 2 T cell receptor beta chains from one sample sequenced in a study of vaccination and CD4 T cells after COVID-19. Sequenced with the Oncomine TCR Beta short-read assay was DNA taken from cultured CD4+ T cells. The source of extracted genomic DNA was cultured CD4+ T cells. From the PCR reads, TCRdb called clonotypes with MiXCR, one entry per CDR3 protein. The data contain around 10,000 distinct CDR3 sequences, 34% of them singletons. Their specific antigens are unknown. Documented treatment: approximately 11-day PBMC culture with coronavirus spike peptide pools or control peptides (ViraFEST assay). CD4+ T cells of the unexposed donor were collected before the COVID-19 pandemic (2011-2018). Source material: CD4+ T cells from blood, cultured in vitro. The receptor set was obtained from a human donor in good health.

This clonotype came up once. This sequence joins TRBV28 and TRBJ2-5; TRBD2 aligns across 10 bases. The CDR3 covers 15 residues. V trimming: 3 bases; J trimming: 2 bases; junction bases outside the gene matches: 3. CDR1 is MDHEN, CDR2 SYDVKM, per germline. In nucleotides, the CDR3 is TGTGCCAGCAGTTTTGCAGCGGGAGGGCAAGAGACCCAGTACTTC. It specifies CASSFAAGGQETQYF.

J is TRBJ1-4 and V is TRBV6-1, with 7 bases aligning to TRBD1. The CDR3 runs to 14 residues. Germline assignment: CDR1 MNHNS and CDR2 SASEGT. The V and J ends lost 6 bases and 8 bases, in that order; junction bases with no gene match: 9. The DNA for the CDR3 is TGTGCCAGCAGATCGACAGGGTCAGCGGAAAAACTGTTTTTT. Translation: CASRSTGSAEKLFF.